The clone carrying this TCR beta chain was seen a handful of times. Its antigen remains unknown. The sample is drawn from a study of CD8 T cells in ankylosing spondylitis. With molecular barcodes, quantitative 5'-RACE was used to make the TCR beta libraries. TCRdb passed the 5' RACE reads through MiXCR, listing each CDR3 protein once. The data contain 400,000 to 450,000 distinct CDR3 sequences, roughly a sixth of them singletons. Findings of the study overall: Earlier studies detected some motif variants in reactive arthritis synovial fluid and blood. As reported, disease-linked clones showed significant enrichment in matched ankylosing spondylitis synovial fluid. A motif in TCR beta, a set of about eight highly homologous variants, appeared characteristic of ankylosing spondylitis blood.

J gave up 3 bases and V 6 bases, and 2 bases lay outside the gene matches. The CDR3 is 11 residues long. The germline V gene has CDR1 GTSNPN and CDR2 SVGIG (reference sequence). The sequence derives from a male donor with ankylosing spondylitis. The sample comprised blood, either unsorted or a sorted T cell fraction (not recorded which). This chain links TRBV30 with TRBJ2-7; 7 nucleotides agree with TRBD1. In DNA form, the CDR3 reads TGTGCCTGCGGACAGGACTACGAGCAGTACTTC. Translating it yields CACGQDYEQYF.